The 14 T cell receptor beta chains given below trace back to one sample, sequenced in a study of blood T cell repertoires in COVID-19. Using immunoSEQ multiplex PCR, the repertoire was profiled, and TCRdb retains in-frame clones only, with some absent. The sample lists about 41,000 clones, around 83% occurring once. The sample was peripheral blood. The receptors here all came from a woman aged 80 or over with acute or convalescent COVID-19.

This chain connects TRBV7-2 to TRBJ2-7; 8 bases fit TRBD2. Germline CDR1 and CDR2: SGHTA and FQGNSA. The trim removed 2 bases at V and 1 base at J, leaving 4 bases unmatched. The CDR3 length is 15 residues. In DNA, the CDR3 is TGTGCCAGCAGCTTACCGGGGGGGCGGTCCTACGAGCAGTACTTC. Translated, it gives CASSLPGGRSYEQYF.

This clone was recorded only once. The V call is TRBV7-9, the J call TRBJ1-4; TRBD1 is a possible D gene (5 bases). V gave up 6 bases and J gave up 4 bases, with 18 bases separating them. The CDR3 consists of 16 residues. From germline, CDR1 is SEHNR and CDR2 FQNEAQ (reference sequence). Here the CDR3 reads CASSPGHAQSNEKLFF. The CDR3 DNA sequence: TGTGCCAGCAGTCCTGGACACGCGCAGAGTAATGAAAAACTGTTTTTT.

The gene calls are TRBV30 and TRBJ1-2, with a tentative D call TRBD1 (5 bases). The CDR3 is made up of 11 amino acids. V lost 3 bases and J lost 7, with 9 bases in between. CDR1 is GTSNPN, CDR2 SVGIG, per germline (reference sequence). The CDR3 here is CAWSPGFGYTF. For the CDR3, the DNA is TGTGCCTGGAGCCCAGGGTTTGGCTACACCTTC.

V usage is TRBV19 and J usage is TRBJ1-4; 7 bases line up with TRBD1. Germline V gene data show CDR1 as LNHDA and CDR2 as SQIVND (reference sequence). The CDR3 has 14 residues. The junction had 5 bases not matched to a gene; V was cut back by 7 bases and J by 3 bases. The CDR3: CASTRQGANEKLFF. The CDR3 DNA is TGTGCCAGTACTCGACAGGGAGCTAATGAAAAACTGTTTTTT.

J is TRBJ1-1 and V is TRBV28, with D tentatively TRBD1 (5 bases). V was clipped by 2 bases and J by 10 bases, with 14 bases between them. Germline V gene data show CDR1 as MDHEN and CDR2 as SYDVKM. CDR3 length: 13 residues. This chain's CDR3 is CASSLLQGQGAFF. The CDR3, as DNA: TGTGCCAGCAGTTTACTCCAGGGCCAGGGAGCTTTCTTT.

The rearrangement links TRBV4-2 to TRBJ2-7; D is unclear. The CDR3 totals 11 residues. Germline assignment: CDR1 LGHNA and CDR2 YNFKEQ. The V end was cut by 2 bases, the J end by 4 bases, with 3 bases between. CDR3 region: CASSQSYEQYF. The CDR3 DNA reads TGTGCCAGCAGCCAATCGTACGAGCAGTACTTC.

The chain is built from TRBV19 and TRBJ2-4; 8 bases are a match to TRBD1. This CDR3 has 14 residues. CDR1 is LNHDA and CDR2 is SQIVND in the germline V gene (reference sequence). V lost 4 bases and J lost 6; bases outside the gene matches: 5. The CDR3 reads CASSRGDRGNIQYF. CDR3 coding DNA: TGTGCCAGTAGTAGGGGCGACAGGGGAAACATTCAGTACTTC. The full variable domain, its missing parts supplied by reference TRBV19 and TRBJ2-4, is DGGITQSPKYLFRKEGQNVTLSCEQNLNHDAMYWYRQDPGQGLRLIYYSQIVNDFQKGDIAEGYSVSREKKESFPLTVTSAQKNPTAFYLCASSRGDRGNIQYFGAGTRLSVL.

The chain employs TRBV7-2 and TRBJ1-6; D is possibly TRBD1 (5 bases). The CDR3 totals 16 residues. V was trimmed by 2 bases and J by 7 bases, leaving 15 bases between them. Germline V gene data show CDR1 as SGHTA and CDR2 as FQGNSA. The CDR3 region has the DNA TGTGCCAGCAGCTTACAGGGCACCAACTCAAATTCACCCCTCCACTTT. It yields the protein CASSLQGTNSNSPLHF. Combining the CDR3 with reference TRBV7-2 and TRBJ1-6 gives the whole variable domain GAGVSQSPSNKVTEKGKDVELRCDPISGHTALYWYRQSLGQGLEFLIYFQGNSAPDKSGLPSDRFSAERTGGSVSTLTIQRTQQEDSAVYLCASSLQGTNSNSPLHFGNGTRLTVT.

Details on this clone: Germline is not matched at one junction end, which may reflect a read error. The CDR3 spells CASSYEPGNSGYTF. CDR3 nucleotide sequence: TGTGCCAGCAGCTACGAACCTGGTAACTCTGGCTACACCTTC. V and J are TRBV7-6 and TRBJ1-2; D unresolved. The germline gives CDR1 SGHVS, CDR2 FNYEAQ. The CDR3 covers 14 residues.

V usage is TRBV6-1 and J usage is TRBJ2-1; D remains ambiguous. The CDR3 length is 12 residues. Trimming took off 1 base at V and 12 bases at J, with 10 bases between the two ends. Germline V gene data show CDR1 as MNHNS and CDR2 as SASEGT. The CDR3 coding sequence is TGTGCCAGCAGTGAAGGCCCGAGTATGCAGTTCTTC. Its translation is CASSEGPSMQFF.

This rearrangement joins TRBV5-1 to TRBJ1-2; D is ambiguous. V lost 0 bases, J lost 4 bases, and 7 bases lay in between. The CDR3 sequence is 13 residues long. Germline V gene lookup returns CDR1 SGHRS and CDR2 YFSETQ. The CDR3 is CASSLDSLYGYTF. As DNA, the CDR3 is TGCGCCAGCAGCTTGGACAGTCTCTATGGCTACACCTTC.

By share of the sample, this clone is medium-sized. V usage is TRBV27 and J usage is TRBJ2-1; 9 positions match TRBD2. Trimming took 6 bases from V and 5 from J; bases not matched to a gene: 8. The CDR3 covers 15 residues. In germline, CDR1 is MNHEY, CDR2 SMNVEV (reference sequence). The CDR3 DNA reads TGTGCCAGCAGCTCTTGGGCTAGCGGGGACAATGAGCAGTTCTTC. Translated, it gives CASSSWASGDNEQFF.

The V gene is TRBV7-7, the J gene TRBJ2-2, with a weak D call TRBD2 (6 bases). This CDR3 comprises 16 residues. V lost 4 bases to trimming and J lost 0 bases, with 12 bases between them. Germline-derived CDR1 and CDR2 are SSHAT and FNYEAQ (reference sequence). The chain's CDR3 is CASSSRSGANTGELFF. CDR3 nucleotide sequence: TGTGCCAGCAGCTCTCGTAGCGGCGCGAACACCGGGGAGCTGTTTTTT.

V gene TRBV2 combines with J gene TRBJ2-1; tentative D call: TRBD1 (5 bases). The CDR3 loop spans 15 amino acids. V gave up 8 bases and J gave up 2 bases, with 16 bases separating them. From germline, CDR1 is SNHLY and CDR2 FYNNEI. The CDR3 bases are TGTGCCAGCCAAATCGACAGTCCACCCTACAATGAGCAGTTCTTC. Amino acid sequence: CASQIDSPPYNEQFF. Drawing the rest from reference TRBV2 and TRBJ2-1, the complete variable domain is EPEVTQTPSHQVTQMGQEVILRCVPISNHLYFYWYRQILGQKVEFLVSFYNNEISEKSEIFDDQFSVERPDGSNFTLKIRSTKLEDSAMYFCASQIDSPPYNEQFFGPGTRLTVL.